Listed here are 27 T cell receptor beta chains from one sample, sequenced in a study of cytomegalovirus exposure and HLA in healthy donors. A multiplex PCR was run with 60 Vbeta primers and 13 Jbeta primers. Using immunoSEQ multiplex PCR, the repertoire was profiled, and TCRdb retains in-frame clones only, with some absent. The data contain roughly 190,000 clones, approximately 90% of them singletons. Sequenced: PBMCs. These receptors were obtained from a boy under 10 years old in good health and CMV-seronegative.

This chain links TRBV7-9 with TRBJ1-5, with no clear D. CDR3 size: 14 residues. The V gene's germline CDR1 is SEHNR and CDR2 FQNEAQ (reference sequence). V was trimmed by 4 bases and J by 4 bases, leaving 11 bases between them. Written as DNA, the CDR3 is TGTGCCAGCAGCTCCGGGGAGGCGAATCAGCCCCAGCATTTT. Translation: CASSSGEANQPQHF.

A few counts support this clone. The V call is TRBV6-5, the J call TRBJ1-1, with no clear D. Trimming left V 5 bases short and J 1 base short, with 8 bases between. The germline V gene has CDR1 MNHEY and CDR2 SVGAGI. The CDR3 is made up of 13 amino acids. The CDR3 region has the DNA TGTGCCAGCAGTCCCAGGTCGAACACTGAAGCTTTCTTT. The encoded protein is CASSPRSNTEAFF.

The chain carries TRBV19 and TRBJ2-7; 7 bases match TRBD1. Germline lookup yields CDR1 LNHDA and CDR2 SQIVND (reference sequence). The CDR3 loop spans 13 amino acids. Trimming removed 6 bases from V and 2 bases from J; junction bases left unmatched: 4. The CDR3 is CASSPGGTYEQYF. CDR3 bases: TGTGCCAGTAGCCCAGGGGGTACCTACGAGCAGTACTTC.

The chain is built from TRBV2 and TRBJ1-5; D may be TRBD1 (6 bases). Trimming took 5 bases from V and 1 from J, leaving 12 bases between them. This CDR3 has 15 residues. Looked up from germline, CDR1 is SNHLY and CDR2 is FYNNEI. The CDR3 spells CASSPQGESNQPQHF. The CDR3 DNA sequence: TGTGCCAGCAGTCCACAGGGTGAGAGCAATCAGCCCCAGCATTTT.

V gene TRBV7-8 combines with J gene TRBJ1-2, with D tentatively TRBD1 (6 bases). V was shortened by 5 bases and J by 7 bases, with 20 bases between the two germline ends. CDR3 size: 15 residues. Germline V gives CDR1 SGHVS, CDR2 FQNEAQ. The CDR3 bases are TGTGCCAGCAGCGAACGGCGCGGGGGGGCTTCTGGCTACACCTTC. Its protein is CASSERRGGASGYTF.

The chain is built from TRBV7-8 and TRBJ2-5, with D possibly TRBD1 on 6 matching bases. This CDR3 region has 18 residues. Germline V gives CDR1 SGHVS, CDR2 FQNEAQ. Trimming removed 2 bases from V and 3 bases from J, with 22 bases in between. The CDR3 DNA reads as TGTGCCAGCAGCTTACGCAGTTACAGGGCGACCGGAAAAGAGACCCAGTACTTC. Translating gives CASSLRSYRATGKETQYF.

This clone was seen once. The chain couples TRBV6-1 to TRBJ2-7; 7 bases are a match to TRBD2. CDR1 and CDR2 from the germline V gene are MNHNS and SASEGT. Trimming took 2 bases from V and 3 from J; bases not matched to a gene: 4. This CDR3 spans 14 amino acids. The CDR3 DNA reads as TGTGCCAGCAGTGAATGGGTAGCGGGCTACGAGCAGTACTTC. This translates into CASSEWVAGYEQYF.

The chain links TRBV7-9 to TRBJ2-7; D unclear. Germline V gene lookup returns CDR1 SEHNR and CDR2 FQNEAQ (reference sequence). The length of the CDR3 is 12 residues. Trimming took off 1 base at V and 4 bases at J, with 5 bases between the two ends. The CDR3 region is CASSLVLYEQYF. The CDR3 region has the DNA TGTGCCAGCAGCTTAGTACTATACGAGCAGTACTTC.

CDR3 nucleotide sequence: TGTGCCAGCAGCTCAGTACAGGGGAACACTGAAGCTTTCTTT. This gives the protein CASSSVQGNTEAFF. The chain combines TRBV5-4 with TRBJ1-1; D is possibly TRBD1 (6 bases). This CDR3 spans 14 amino acids. With 3 bases removed from V and 1 base from J, the gap between germline ends came to 10 bases. Looked up from germline, CDR1 is SGHNT and CDR2 is YYREEE (reference sequence). Based on the CDR3 plus reference TRBV5-4 and TRBJ1-1, the full variable domain is ETGVTQSPTHLIKTRGQQVTLRCSSQSGHNTVSWYQQALGQGPQFIFQYYREEENGRGNFPPRFSGLQFPNYSSELNVNALELDDSALYLCASSSVQGNTEAFFGQGTRLTVV.

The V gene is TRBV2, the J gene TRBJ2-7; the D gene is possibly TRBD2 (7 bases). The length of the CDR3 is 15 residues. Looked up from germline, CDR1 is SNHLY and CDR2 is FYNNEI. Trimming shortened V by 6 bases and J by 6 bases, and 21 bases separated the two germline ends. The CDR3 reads CASSEKGGDVGEQYF. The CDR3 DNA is TGTGCCAGCAGCGAGAAGGGGGGGGATGTTGGCGAGCAGTACTTC.

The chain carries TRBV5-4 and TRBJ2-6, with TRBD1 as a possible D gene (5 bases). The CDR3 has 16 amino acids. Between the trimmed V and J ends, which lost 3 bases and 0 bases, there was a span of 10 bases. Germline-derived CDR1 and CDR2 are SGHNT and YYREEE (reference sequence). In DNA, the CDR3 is TGTGCCAGCAGCTGGGGCACCTCCTCTGGGGCCAACGTCCTGACTTTC. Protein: CASSWGTSSGANVLTF. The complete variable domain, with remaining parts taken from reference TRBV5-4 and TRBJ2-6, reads ETGVTQSPTHLIKTRGQQVTLRCSSQSGHNTVSWYQQALGQGPQFIFQYYREEENGRGNFPPRFSGLQFPNYSSELNVNALELDDSALYLCASSWGTSSGANVLTFGAGSRLTVL.

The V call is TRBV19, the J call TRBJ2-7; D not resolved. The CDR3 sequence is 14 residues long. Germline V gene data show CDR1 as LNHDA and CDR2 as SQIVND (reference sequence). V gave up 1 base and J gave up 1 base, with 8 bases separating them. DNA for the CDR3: TGTGCCAGTAGTATAGCTATGAATTCCTACGAGCAGTACTTC. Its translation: CASSIAMNSYEQYF. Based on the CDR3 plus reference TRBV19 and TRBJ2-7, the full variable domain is DGGITQSPKYLFRKEGQNVTLSCEQNLNHDAMYWYRQDPGQGLRLIYYSQIVNDFQKGDIAEGYSVSREKKESFPLTVTSAQKNPTAFYLCASSIAMNSYEQYFGPGTRLTVT.

CDR3 amino acids: CAISESLTPTDTQYF. The CDR3 nucleotides read TGTGCCATCAGTGAGTCCCTAACCCCCACAGATACGCAGTATTTT. The gene calls are TRBV10-3 and TRBJ2-3, with no clear D. The germline V gene has CDR1 ENHRY and CDR2 SYGVKD. The CDR3 has 15 residues. V was clipped by 0 bases and J by 2 bases, with 9 bases between them.

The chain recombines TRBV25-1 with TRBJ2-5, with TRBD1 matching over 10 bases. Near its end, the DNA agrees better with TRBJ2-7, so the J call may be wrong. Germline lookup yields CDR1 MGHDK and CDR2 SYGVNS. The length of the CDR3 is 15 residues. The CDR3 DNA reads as TGTGCCAGCAGTGAATCGACAGGGGGCGGCTACGAGCAGTACTTC. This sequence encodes CASSESTGGGYEQYF.

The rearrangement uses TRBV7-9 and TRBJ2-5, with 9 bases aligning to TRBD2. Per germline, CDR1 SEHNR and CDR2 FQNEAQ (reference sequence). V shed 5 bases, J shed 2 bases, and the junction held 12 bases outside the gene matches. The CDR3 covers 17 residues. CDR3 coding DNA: TGTGCCAGCAGCGGGGTGCCGAGCGGGAGGAATCAAGAGACCCAGTACTTC. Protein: CASSGVPSGRNQETQYF.

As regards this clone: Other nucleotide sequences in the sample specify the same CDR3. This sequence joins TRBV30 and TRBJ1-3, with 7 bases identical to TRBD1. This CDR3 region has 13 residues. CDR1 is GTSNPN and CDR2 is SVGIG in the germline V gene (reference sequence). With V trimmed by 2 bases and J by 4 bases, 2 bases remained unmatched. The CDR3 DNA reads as TGTGCCTGGAGTCACAGGGGCGGAAACACCATATATTTT. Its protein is CAWSHRGGNTIYF.

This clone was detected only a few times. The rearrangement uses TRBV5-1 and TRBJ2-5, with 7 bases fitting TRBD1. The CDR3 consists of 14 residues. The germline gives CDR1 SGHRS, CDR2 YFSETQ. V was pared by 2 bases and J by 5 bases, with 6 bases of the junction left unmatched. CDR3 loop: CASSFGQAGETQYF. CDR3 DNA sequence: TGCGCCAGCAGCTTCGGACAGGCCGGGGAGACCCAGTACTTC.

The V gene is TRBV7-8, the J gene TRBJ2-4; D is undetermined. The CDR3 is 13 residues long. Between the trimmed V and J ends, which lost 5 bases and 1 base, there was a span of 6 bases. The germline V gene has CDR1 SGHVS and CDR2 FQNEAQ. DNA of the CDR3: TGTGCCAGCAGCCTTGTGGCCAAAAACATTCAGTACTTC. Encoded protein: CASSLVAKNIQYF. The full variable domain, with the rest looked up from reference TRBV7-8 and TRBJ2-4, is GAGVSQSPRYKVAKRGQDVALRCDPISGHVSLFWYQQALGQGPEFLTYFQNEAQLDKSGLPSDRFFAERPEGSVSTLKIQRTQQEDSAVYLCASSLVAKNIQYFGAGTRLSVL.

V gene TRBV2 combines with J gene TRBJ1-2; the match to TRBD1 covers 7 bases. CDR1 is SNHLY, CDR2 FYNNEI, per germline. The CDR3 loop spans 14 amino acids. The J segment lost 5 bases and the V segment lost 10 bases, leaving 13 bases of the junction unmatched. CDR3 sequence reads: CATQGSRDQYGYTF. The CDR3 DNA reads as TGTGCCACACAGGGGTCCCGGGATCAGTATGGCTACACCTTC.

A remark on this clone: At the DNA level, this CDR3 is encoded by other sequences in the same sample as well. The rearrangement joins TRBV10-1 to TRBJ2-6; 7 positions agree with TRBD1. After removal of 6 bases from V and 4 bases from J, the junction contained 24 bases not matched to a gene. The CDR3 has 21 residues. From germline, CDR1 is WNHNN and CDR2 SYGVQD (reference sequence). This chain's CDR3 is CASSHRFSSGGKMSGANVLTF. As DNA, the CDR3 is TGCGCCAGCAGCCACCGATTTTCTTCAGGGGGAAAAATGTCCGGGGCCAACGTCCTGACTTTC.

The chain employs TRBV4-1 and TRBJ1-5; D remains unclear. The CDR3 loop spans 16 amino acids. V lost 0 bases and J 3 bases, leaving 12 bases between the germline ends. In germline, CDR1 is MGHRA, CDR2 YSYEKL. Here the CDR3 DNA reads TGCGCCAGCAGCCAAGATCCTGAGGGATACAATCAGCCCCAGCATTTT. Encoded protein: CASSQDPEGYNQPQHF.

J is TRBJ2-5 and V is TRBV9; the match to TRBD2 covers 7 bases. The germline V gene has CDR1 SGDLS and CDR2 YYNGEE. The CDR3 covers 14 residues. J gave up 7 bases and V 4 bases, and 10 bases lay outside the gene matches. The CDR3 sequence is CASSPSGGGGTQYF. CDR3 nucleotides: TGTGCCAGCAGCCCCAGCGGCGGGGGAGGGACCCAGTACTTC. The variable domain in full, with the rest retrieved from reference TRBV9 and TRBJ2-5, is DSGVTQTPKHLITATGQRVTLRCSPRSGDLSVYWYQQSLDQGLQFLIQYYNGEERAKGNILERFSAQQFPDLHSELNLSSLELGDSALYFCASSPSGGGGTQYFGPGTRLLVL.

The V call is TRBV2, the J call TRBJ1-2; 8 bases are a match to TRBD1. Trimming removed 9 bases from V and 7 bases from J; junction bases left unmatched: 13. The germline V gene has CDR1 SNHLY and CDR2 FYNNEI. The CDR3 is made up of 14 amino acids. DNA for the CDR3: TGTGCCAGATACCTCAGACAGGGGACGGGTGGCTACACCTTC. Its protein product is CARYLRQGTGGYTF.

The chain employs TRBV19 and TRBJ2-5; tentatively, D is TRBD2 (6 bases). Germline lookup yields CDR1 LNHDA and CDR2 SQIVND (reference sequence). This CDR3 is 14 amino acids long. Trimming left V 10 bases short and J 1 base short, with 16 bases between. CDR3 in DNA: TGTGCCACCCTGGACCTGGGGGGCCAAGAGACCCAGTACTTC. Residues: CATLDLGGQETQYF.

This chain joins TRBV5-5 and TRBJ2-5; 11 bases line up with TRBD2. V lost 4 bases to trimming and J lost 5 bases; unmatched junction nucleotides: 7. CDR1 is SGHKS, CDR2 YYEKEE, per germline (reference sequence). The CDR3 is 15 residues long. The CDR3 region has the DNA TGTGCCAGCAGCACTGTAGCGGGAGGGACCGAGACCCAGTACTTC. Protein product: CASSTVAGGTETQYF.

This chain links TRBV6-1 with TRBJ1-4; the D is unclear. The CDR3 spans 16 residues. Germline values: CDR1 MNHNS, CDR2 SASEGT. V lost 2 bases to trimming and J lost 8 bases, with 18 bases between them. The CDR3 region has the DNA TGTGCCAGCAGTGAAACCGTCGGGAACACGGGAGAAAAACTGTTTTTT. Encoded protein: CASSETVGNTGEKLFF.

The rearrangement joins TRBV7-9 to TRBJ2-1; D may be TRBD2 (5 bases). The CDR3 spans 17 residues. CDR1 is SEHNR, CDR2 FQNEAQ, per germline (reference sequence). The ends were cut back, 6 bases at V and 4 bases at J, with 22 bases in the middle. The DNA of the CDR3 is TGTGCCAGCAGTACCACTCGGGGTGGTTTAGTATACAATGAGCAGTTCTTC. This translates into CASSTTRGGLVYNEQFF.